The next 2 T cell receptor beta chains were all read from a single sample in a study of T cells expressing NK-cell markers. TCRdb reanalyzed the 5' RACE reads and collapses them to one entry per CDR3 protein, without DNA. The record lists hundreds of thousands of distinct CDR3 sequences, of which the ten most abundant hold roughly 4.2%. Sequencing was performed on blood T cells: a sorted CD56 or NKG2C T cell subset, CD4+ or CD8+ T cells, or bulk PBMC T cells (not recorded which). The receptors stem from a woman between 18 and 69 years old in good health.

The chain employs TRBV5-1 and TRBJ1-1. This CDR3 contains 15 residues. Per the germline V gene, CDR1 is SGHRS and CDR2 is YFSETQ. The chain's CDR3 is CASSIGAPAGTEAFF.

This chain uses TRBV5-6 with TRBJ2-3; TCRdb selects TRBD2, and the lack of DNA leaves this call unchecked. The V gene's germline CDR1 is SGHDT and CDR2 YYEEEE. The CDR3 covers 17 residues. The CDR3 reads CASSSYRTSFEGDTQYF.